The clone carrying this T cell receptor beta chain was recorded many times. What it recognizes is unknown. 5'-RACE, quantitative and with molecular barcodes, yielded the TCR beta libraries. TCRdb passed the 5' RACE reads through MiXCR, listing each CDR3 protein once. The sample yields more than 500,000 distinct CDR3 sequences, under 5.5% seen once. These data originate in a study of CD8 T cells in ankylosing spondylitis. Study-wide points: Disease-linked clones were reportedly significantly enriched in matched ankylosing spondylitis synovial fluid. There was a TCR beta motif, made of several highly homologous variants, that appeared characteristic of ankylosing spondylitis blood. Earlier work had already found some motif variants in reactive arthritis synovial fluid and blood. Disease-linked clones bore a CD8+ phenotype and were relatively rare in peripheral blood.

The J segment lost 4 bases and the V segment lost 6 bases, leaving 17 bases of the junction unmatched. Germline-derived CDR1 and CDR2 are SGHTA and FQGNSA. The CDR3 has 18 residues. The receptor was derived from a male donor with ankylosing spondylitis. The chain couples TRBV7-2 to TRBJ1-2; 10 bases are a match to TRBD1. The material sequenced was blood, either unsorted or a sorted T cell fraction (not recorded which). Here the CDR3 DNA reads TGTGCCAGCAGTTTGGCCCGGGACAGGGGCATGATCGCCTATGGCTACACCTTC. Its translation is CASSLARDRGMIAYGYTF.